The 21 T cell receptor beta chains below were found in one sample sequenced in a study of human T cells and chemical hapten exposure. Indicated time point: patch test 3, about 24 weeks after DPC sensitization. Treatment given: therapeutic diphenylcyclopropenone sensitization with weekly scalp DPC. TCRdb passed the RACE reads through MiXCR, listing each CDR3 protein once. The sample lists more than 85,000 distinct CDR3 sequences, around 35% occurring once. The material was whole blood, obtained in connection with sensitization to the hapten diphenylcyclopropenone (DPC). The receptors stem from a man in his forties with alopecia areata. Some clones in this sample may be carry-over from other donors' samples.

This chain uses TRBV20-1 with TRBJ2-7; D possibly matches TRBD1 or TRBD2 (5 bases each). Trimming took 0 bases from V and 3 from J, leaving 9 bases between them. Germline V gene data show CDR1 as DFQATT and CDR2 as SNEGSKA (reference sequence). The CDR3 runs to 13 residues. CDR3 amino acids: CSARDLGDYEQYF. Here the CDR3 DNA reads TGCAGTGCTAGAGATTTGGGGGACTACGAGCAGTACTTC.

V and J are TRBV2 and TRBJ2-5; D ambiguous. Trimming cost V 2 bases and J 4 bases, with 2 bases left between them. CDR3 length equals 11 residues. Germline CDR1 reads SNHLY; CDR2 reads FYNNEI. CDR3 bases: TGTGCCAGCAGTGAAACAGAGACCCAGTACTTC. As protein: CASSETETQYF.

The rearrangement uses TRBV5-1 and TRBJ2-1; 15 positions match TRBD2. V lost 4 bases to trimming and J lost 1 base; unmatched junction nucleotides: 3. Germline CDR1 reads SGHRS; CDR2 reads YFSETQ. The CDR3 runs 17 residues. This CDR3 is CASSKGLAGGSYNEQFF. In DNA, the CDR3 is TGCGCCAGCAGCAAGGGACTAGCGGGAGGTTCCTACAATGAGCAGTTCTTC. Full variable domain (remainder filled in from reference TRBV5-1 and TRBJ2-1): KAGVTQTPRYLIKTRGQQVTLSCSPISGHRSVSWYQQTPGQGLQFLFEYFSETQRNKGNFPGRFSGRQFSNSRSEMNVSTLELGDSALYLCASSKGLAGGSYNEQFFGPGTRLTVL.

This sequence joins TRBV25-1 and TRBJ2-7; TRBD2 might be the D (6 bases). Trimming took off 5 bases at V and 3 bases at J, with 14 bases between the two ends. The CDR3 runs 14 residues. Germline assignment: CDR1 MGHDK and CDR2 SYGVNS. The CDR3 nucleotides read TGTGCCAGCAGTCCATGGGGGGTGATCTACGAGCAGTACTTC. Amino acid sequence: CASSPWGVIYEQYF.

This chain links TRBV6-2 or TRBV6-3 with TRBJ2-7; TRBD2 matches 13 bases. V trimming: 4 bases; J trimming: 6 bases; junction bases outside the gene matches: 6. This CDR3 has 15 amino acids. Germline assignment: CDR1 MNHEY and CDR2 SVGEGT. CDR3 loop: CASSSGLAGAAEQYV. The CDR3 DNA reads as TGTGCCAGCAGTTCTGGACTAGCGGGGGCCGCCGAGCAGTACGTC.

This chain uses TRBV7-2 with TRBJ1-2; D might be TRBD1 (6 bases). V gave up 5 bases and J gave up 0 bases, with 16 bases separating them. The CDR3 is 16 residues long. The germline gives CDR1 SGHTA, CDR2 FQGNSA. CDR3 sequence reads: CASSRVTGQTNYGYTF. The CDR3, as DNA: TGTGCCAGCAGCCGAGTTACAGGGCAGACTAACTATGGCTACACCTTC.

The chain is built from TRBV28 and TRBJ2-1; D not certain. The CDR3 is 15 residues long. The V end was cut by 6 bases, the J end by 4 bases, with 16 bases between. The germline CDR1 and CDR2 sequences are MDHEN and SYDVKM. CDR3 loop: CASSASTLVYNEQFF. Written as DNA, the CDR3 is TGTGCCAGCAGCGCTTCAACCCTGGTGTACAATGAGCAGTTCTTC.

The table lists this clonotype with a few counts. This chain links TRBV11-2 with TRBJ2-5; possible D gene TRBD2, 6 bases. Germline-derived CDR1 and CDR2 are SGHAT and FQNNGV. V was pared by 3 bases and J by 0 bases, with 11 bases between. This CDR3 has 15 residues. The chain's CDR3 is CASSLGTSYQETQYF. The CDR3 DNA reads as TGTGCCAGCAGCTTGGGGACTTCGTACCAAGAGACCCAGTACTTC.

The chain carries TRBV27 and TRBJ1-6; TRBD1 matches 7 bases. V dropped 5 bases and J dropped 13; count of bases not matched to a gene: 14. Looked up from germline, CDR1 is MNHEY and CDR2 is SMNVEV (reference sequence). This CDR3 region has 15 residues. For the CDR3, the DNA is TGTGCCAGCAGTCCGTGGACAGGAGTAGACTACCCCCTCCACTTT. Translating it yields CASSPWTGVDYPLHF.

CDR3: CASSLTVFQETQYF. CDR3 sequence (DNA): TGCGCCAGCAGCTTGACAGTTTTTCAAGAGACCCAGTACTTC. The V gene is TRBV5-1, the J gene TRBJ2-5; D unclear. CDR1 SGHRS and CDR2 YFSETQ come from the germline V gene. With 1 base removed from V and 2 bases from J, the gap between germline ends came to 9 bases. The CDR3 loop spans 14 amino acids.

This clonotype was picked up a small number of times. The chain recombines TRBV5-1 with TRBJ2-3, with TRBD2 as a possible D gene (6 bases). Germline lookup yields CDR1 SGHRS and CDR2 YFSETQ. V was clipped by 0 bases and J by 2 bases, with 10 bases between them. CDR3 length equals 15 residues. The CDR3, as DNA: TGCGCCAGCAGCTTGGGACGGGGGACCACAGATACGCAGTATTTT. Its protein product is CASSLGRGTTDTQYF.

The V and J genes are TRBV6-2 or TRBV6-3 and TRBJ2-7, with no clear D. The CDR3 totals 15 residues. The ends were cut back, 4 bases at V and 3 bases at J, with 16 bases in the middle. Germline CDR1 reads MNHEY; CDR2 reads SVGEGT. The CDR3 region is CASSFLATRRYEQYF. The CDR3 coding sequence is TGTGCCAGCAGTTTTCTCGCTACCAGGCGCTACGAGCAGTACTTC.

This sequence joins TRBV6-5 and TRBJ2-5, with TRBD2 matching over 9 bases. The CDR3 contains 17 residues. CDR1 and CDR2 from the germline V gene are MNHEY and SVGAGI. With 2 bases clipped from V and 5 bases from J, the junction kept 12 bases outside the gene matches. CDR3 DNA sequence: TGTGCCAGCAGTTACGATTGGGGCGGGAGGGGCATTGAGACCCAGTACTTC. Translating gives CASSYDWGGRGIETQYF.

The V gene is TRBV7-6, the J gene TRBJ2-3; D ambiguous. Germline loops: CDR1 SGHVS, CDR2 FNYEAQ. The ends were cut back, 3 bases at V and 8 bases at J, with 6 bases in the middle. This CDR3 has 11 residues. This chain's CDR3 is CASSFTGTQYF. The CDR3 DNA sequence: TGTGCCAGCAGCTTTACGGGTACGCAGTATTTT.

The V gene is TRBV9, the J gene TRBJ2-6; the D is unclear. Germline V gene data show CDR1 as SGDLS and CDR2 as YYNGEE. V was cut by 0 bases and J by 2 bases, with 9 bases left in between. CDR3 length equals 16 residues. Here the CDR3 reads CASSVGAVTGANVLTF. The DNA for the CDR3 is TGTGCCAGCAGCGTAGGGGCAGTCACTGGGGCCAACGTCCTGACTTTC.

The CDR3: CASSTHRGSDEQFF. The CDR3 DNA reads TGTGCCAGCAGCACCCACAGGGGGTCGGATGAGCAGTTCTTC. V usage is TRBV7-3 and J usage is TRBJ2-1; TRBD1 matches at 8 bases. J lost 8 bases, V lost 5 bases, and 8 bases had no gene match. This CDR3 contains 14 residues. CDR1 is SGHTA and CDR2 is FQGTGA in the germline V gene.

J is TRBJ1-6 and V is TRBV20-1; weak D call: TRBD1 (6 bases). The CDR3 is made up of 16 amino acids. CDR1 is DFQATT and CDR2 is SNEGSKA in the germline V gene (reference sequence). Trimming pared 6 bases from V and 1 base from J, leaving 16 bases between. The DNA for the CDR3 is TGCAGTGCCCCGGACAGCGTGAGGTCCTATAATTCACCCCTCCACTTT. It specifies CSAPDSVRSYNSPLHF.

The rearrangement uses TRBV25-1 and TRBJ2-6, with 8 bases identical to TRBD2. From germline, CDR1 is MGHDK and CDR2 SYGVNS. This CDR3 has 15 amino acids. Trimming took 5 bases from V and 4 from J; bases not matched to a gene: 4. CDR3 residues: CASSPSGGGANVLTF. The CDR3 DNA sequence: TGTGCCAGCAGTCCCAGCGGGGGAGGGGCCAACGTCCTGACTTTC.

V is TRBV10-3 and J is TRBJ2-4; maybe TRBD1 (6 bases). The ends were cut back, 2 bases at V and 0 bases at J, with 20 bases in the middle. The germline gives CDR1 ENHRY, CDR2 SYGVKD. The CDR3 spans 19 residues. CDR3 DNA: TGTGCCATCAGTGAGCTACAGGGAAGAGGTGTGGGAGCCAAAAACATTCAGTACTTC. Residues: CAISELQGRGVGAKNIQYF.

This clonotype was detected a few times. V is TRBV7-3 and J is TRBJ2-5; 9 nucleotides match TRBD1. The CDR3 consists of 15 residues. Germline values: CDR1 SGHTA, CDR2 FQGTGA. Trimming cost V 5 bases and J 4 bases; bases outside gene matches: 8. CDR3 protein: CASSPQGASLETQYF. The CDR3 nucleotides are TGTGCCAGCAGCCCACAGGGGGCTAGTTTAGAGACCCAGTACTTC.

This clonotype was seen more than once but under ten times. CDR3 DNA: TGTGCCAGCAGTTCTGGGACGGGATCTAATCAGCCCCAGCATTTT. Translated, it gives CASSSGTGSNQPQHF. V is TRBV12-3 or TRBV12-4 and J is TRBJ1-5; perhaps TRBD1 as D (5 bases). Trimming took off 4 bases at V and 4 bases at J, with 14 bases between the two ends. This CDR3 contains 15 residues.